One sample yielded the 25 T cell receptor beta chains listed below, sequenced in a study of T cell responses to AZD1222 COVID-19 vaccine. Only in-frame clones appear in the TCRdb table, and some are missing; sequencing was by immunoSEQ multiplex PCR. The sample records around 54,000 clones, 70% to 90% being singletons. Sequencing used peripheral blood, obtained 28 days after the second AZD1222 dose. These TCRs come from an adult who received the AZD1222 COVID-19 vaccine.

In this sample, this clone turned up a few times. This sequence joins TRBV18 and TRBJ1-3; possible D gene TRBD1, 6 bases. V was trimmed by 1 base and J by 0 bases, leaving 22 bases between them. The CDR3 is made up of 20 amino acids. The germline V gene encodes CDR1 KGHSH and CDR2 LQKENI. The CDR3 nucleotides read TGTGCCAGCTCACCACGGGTGGTTGGTACAGGGTCAAGCTCTGGAAACACCATATATTTT. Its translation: CASSPRVVGTGSSSGNTIYF.

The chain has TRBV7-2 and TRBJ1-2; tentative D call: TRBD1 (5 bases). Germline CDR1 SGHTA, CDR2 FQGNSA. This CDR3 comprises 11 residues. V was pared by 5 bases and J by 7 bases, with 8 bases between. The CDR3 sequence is CASSVQVGYTF. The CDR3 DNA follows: TGTGCCAGCAGCGTACAGGTTGGCTACACCTTC. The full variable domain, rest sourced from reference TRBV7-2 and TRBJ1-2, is GAGVSQSPSNKVTEKGKDVELRCDPISGHTALYWYRQSLGQGLEFLIYFQGNSAPDKSGLPSDRFSAERTGGSVSTLTIQRTQQEDSAVYLCASSVQVGYTFGSGTRLTVV.

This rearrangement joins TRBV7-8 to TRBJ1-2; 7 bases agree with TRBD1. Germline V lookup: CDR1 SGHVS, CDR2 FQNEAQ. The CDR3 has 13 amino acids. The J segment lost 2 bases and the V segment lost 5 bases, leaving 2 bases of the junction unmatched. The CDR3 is CASSRDSNYGYTF. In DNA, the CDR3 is TGTGCCAGCAGCCGGGACAGCAACTATGGCTACACCTTC.

The DNA for the CDR3 is TGTGCCAGCGACGCCGCGGGAGGCTACAATGAGCAGTTCTTC. Translation: CASDAAGGYNEQFF. V and J are TRBV25-1 and TRBJ2-1, with 8 bases lining up with TRBD2. The CDR3 extends over 14 amino acids. With V trimmed by 8 bases and J by 3 bases, 6 bases remained unmatched. Germline V gene data show CDR1 as MGHDK and CDR2 as SYGVNS.

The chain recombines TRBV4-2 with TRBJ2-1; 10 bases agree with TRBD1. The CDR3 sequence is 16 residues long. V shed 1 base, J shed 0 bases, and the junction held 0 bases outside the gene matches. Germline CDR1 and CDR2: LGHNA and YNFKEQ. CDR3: CASSQGTGGSYNEQFF. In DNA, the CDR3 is TGTGCCAGCAGCCAAGGGACAGGGGGCTCCTACAATGAGCAGTTCTTC.

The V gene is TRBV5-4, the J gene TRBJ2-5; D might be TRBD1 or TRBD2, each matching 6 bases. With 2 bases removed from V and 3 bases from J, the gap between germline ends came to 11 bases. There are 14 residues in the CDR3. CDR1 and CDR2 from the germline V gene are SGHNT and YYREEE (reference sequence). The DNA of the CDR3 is TGTGCCAGCAGCTTTCGGGGGCGAAAAGAGACCCAGTACTTC. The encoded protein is CASSFRGRKETQYF. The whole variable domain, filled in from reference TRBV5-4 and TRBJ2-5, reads ETGVTQSPTHLIKTRGQQVTLRCSSQSGHNTVSWYQQALGQGPQFIFQYYREEENGRGNFPPRFSGLQFPNYSSELNVNALELDDSALYLCASSFRGRKETQYFGPGTRLLVL.

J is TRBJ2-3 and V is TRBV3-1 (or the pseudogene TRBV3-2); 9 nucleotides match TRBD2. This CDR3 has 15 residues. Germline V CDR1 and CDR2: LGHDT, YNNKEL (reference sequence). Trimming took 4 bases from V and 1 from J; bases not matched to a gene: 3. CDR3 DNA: TGTGCCAGCAGCCGCGGGGGGGCCGGCACAGATACGCAGTATTTT. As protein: CASSRGGAGTDTQYF.

CDR3 bases: TGCGCCAGCAGCCAGGCCAGTGGGAACCCCGGGACAGGGTTGTACGAGCAGTACTTC. Translated: CASSQASGNPGTGLYEQYF. The chain combines TRBV4-1 with TRBJ2-7, with 9 positions matching TRBD1. From germline, CDR1 is MGHRA and CDR2 YSYEKL. V lost 3 bases to trimming and J lost 4 bases; unmatched junction nucleotides: 19. The CDR3 totals 19 residues.

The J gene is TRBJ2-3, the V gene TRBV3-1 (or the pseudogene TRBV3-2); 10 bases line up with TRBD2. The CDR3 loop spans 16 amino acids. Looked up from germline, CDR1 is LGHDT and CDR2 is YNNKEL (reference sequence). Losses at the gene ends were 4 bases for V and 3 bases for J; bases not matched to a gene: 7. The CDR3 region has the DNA TGTGCCAGCAGCCGCGGGACTAGCGAGTTGACAGATACGCAGTATTTT. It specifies CASSRGTSELTDTQYF.

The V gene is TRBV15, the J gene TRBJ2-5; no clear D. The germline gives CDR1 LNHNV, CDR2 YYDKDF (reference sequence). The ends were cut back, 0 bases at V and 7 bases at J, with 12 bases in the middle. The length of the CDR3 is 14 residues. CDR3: CATSREKGPRTQYF. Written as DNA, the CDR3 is TGTGCCACCAGCAGAGAAAAGGGTCCAAGGACCCAGTACTTC.

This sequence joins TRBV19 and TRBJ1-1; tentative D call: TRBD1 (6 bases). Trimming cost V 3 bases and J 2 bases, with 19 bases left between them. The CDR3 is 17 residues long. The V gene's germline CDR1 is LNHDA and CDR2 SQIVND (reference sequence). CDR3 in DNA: TGTGCCAGTAGTATGTACTATACCGGGACAATCAACACTGAAGCTTTCTTT. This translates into CASSMYYTGTINTEAFF. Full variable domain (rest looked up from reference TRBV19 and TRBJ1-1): DGGITQSPKYLFRKEGQNVTLSCEQNLNHDAMYWYRQDPGQGLRLIYYSQIVNDFQKGDIAEGYSVSREKKESFPLTVTSAQKNPTAFYLCASSMYYTGTINTEAFFGQGTRLTVV.

DNA of the CDR3: TGTGCCAGTCACGGGACAGGGTTCTACGAGCAGTACTTC. Translating gives CASHGTGFYEQYF. This chain links TRBV28 with TRBJ2-7; 9 positions agree with TRBD1. This CDR3 region has 13 residues. Germline V lookup: CDR1 MDHEN, CDR2 SYDVKM. Trimming took 9 bases from V and 3 from J; bases not matched to a gene: 6.

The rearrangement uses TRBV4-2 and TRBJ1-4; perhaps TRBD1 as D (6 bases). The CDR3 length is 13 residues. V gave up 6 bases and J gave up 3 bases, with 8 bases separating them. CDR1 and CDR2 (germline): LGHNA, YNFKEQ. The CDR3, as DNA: TGTGCCAGCAGGCAGGGGCCTAATGAAAAACTGTTTTTT. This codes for CASRQGPNEKLFF.

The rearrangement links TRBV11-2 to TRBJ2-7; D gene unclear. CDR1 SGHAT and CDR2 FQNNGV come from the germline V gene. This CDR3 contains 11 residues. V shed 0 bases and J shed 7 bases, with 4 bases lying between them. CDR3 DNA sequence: TGTGCCAGCAGCTTAGAAGGAGAGCAGTACTTC. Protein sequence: CASSLEGEQYF.

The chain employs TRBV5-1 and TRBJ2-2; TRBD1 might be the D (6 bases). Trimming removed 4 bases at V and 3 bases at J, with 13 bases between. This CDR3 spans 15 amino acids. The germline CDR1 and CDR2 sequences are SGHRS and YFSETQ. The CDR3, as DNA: TGCGCCAGCAGCCTCCCACAGGGCGACACCGGGGAGCTGTTTTTT. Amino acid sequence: CASSLPQGDTGELFF.

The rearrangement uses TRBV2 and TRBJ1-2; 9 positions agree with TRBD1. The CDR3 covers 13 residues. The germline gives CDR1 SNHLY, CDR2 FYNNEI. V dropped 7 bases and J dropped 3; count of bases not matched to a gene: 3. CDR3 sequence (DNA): TGTGCCAGCACTACAGGGGGCTACTATGGCTACACCTTC. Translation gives CASTTGGYYGYTF.

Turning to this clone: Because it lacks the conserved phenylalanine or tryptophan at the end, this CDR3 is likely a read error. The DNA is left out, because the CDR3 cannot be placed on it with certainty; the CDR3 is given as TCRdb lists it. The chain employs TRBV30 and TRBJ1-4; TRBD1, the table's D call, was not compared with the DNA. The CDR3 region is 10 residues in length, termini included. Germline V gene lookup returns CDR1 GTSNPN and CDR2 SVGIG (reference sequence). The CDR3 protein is CAWSVWAGEL.

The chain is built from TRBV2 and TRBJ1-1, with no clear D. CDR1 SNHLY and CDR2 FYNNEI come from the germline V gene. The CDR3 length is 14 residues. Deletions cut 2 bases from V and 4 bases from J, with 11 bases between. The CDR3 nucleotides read TGTGCCAGCAGTGAAAGGCTGTGGGGCACTGAAGCTTTCTTT. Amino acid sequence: CASSERLWGTEAFF.

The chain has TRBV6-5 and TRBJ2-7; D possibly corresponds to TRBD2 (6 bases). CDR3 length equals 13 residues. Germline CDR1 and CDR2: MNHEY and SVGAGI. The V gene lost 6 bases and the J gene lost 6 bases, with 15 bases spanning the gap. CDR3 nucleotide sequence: TGTGCCAGCAGAAGTGGGGGGTCCGCCGAGCAGTACTTC. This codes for CASRSGGSAEQYF.

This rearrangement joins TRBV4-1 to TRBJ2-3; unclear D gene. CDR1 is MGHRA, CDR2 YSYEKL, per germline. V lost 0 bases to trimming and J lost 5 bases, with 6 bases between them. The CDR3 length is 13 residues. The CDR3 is CASSQEGGDTQYF. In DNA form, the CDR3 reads TGCGCCAGCAGCCAAGAGGGCGGAGATACGCAGTATTTT.

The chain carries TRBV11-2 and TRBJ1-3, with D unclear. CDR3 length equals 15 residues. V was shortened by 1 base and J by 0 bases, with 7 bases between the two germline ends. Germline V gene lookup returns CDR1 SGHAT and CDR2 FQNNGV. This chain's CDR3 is CASSLAAGSGNTIYF. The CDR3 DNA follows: TGTGCCAGCAGCTTAGCGGCAGGCTCTGGAAACACCATATATTTT.

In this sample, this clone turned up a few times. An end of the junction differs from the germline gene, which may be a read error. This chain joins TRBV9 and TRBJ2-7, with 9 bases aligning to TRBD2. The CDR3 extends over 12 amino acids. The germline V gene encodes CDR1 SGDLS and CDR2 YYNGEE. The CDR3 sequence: CARSGRSYEQYF. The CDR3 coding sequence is TGTGCCAGGAGCGGGAGGTCCTACGAGCAGTACTTC.

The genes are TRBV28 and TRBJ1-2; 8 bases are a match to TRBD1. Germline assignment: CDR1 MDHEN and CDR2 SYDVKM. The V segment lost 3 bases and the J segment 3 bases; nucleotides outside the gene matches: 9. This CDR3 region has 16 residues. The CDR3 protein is CASSFPPGTGHYGYTF. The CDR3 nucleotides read TGTGCCAGCAGTTTTCCCCCGGGGACAGGACACTATGGCTACACCTTC.

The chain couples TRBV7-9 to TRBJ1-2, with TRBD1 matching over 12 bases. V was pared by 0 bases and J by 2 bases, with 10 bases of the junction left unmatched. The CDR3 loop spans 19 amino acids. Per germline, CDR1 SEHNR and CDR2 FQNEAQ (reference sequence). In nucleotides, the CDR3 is TGTGCCAGCAGCTTAGCGCTAATAGGGACAGGGGGCCCCAACTATGGCTACACCTTC. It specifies CASSLALIGTGGPNYGYTF.

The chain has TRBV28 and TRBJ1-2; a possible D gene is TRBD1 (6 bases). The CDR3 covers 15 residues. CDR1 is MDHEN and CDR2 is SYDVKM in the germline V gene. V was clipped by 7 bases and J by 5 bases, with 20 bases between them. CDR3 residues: CASTPQGPDGYGYTF. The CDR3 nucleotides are TGTGCCAGCACCCCTCAGGGGCCCGACGGATATGGCTACACCTTC.